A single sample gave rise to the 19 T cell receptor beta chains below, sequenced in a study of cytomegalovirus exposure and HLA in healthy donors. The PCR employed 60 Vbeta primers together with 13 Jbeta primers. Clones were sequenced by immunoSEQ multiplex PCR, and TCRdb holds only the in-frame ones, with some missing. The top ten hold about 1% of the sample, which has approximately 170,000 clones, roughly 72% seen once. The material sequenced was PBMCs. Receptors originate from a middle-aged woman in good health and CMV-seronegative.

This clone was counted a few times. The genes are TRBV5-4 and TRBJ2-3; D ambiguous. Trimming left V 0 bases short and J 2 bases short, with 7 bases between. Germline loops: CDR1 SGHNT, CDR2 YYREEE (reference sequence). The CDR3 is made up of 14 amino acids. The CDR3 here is CASSLGVVTDTQYF. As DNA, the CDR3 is TGTGCCAGCAGCTTGGGCGTAGTCACAGATACGCAGTATTTT.

The CDR3 nucleotides are TGTGCCTGGAGTAGCCTCGGAAACACCATATATTTT. It yields the protein CAWSSLGNTIYF. The chain couples TRBV30 to TRBJ1-3; D uncertain. The CDR3 totals 12 residues. Deletions cut 2 bases from V and 4 bases from J, with 6 bases between. Per germline, CDR1 GTSNPN and CDR2 SVGIG (reference sequence).

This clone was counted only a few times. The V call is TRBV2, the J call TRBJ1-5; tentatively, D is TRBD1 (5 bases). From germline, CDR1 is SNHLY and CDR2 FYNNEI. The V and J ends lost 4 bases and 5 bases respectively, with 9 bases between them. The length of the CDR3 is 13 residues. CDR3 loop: CASSGLGDQPQHF. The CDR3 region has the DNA TGTGCCAGCAGTGGATTAGGGGATCAGCCCCAGCATTTT.

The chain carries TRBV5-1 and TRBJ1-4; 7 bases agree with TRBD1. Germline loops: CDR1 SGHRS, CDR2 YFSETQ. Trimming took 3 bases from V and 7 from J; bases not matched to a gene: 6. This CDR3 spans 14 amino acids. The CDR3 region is CASSSGQVREKLFF. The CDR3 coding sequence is TGCGCCAGCAGCTCAGGACAGGTTCGTGAAAAACTGTTTTTT.

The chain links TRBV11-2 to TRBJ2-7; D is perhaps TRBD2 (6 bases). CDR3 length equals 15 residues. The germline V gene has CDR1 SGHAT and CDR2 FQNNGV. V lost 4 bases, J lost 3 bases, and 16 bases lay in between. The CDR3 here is CASSSGGGIGYEQYF. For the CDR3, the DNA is TGTGCCAGCAGCTCCGGTGGGGGGATAGGCTACGAGCAGTACTTC.

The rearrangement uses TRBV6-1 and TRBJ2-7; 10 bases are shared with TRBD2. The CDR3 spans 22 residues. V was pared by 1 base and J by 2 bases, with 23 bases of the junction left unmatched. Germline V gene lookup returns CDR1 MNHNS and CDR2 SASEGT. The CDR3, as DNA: TGTGCCAGCAGTGAAGTATGGGGTAAGGGACTAGCGTCATCAGGGACGGCCTACGAGCAGTACTTC. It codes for CASSEVWGKGLASSGTAYEQYF.

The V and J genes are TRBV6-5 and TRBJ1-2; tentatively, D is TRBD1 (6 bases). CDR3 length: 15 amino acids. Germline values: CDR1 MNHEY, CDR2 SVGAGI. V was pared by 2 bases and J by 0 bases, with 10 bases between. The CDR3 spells CASSYMGATNYGYTF. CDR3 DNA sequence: TGTGCCAGCAGTTACATGGGGGCGACTAACTATGGCTACACCTTC.

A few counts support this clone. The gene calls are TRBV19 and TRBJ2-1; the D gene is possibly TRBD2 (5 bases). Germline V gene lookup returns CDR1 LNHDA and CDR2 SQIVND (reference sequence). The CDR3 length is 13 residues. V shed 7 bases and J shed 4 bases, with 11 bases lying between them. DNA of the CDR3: TGTGCCAGTACAGAGGGAAATTACAATGAGCAGTTCTTC. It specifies CASTEGNYNEQFF.

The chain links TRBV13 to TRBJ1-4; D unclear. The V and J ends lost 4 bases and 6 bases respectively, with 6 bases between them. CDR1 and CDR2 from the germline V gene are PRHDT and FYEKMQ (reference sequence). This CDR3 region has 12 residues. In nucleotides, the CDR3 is TGTGCCAGCAGCTCCGCAGATGAAAAACTGTTTTTT. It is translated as CASSSADEKLFF.

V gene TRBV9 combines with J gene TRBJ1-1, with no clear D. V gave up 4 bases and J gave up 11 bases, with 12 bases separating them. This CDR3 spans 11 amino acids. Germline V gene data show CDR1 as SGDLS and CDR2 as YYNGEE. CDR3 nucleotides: TGTGCCAGCAGCCGGGGAGGGCAGGCTTTCTTT. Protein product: CASSRGGQAFF.

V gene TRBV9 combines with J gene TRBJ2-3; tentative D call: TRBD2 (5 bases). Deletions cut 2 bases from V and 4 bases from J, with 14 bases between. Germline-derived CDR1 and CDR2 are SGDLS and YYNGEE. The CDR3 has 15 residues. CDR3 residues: CASSVIGAEPDTQYF. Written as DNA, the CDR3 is TGTGCCAGCAGCGTGATCGGAGCGGAACCAGATACGCAGTATTTT.

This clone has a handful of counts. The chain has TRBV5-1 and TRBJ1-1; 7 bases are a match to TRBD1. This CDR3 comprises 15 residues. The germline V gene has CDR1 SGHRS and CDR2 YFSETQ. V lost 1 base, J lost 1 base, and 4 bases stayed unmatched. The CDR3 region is CASSLNSGGNTEAFF. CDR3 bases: TGCGCCAGCAGCTTGAACTCAGGGGGGAACACTGAAGCTTTCTTT.

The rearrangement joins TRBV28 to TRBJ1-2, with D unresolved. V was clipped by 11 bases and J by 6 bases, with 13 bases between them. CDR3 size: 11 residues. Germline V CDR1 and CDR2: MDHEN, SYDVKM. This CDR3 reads CAVHSFDGYTF. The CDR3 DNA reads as TGTGCCGTGCACAGTTTCGATGGCTACACCTTC.

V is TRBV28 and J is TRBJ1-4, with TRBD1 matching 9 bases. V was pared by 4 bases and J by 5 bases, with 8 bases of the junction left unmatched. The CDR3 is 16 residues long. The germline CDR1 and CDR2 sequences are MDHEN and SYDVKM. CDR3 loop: CASSYGAGTGNEKLFF. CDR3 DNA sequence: TGTGCCAGCAGTTATGGGGCCGGGACAGGGAATGAAAAACTGTTTTTT.

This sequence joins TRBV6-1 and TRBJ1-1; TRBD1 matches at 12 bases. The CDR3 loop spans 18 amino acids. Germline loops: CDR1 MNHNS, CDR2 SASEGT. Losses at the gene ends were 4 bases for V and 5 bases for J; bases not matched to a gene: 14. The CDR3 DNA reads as TGTGCCAGCAGTGGAAGATCGGGACAGGGGGCGGGAGAGACTGAAGCTTTCTTT. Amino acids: CASSGRSGQGAGETEAFF.

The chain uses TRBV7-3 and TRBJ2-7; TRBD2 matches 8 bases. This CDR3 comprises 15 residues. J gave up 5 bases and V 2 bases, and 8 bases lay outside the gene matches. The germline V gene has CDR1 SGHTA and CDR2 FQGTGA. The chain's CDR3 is CASSLFAGGSNEQYF. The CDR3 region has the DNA TGTGCCAGCAGCTTATTCGCGGGAGGAAGCAACGAGCAGTACTTC.

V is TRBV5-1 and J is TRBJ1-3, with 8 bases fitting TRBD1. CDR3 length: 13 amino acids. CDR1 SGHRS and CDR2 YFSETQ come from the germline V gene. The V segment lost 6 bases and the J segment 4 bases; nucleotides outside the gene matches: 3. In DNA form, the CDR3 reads TGCGCCAGCACCAGGGGGCTCGGAAACACCATATATTTT. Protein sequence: CASTRGLGNTIYF.

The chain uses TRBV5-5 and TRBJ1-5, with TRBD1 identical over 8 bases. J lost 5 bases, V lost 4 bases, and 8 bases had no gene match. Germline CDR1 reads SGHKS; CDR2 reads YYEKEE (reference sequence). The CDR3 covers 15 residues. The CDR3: CASSPMTGEDQPQHF. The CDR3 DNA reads TGTGCCAGCAGCCCCATGACAGGGGAGGATCAGCCCCAGCATTTT. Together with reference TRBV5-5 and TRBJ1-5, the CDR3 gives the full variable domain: DAGVTQSPTHLIKTRGQQVTLRCSPISGHKSVSWYQQVLGQGPQFIFQYYEKEERGRGNFPDRFSARQFPNYSSELNVNALLLGDSALYLCASSPMTGEDQPQHFGDGTRLSIL.

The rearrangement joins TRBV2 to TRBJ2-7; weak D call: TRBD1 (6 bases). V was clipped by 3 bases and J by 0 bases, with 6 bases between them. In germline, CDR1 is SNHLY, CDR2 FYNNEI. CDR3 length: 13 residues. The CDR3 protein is CASSEDSSYEQYF. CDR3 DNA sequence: TGTGCCAGCAGTGAGGACAGCTCCTACGAGCAGTACTTC.